The 25 T cell receptor beta chains below all came from one sample that was sequenced in a study of shared clonotypes between healthy human individuals. Sequenced by immunoSEQ multiplex PCR; TCRdb stores in-frame clones only, minus some. Altogether approximately 600,000 clones are present, roughly 96% being singletons, with the ten largest covering approximately 0.12%. CD45RO-negative, CCR7-positively selected cells formed the naive CD8 fraction, excluding terminally differentiated effector memory CD45RA+ cells. Sequenced input: naive CD8+ T cells sorted from blood. The receptors derive from a woman aged 25 to 39 in good health.

This clone was recorded a few times. V gene TRBV27 combines with J gene TRBJ2-7, with TRBD2 matching 8 bases. The germline gives CDR1 MNHEY, CDR2 SMNVEV (reference sequence). V dropped 5 bases and J dropped 4; count of bases not matched to a gene: 13. The CDR3 spans 16 residues. CDR3 in DNA: TGTGCCAGCAGTCCTCCCTCCCGGGAGGGCCGATACGAGCAGTACTTC. This sequence encodes CASSPPSREGRYEQYF.

The V gene is TRBV25-1, the J gene TRBJ2-5; weak D call: TRBD2 (6 bases). Trimming removed 3 bases from V and 5 bases from J, with 16 bases in between. The CDR3 has 15 amino acids. Germline values: CDR1 MGHDK, CDR2 SYGVNS. The CDR3 loop is CASSDFGTARETQYF. The CDR3 DNA reads as TGTGCCAGCAGTGACTTCGGGACTGCTCGGGAGACCCAGTACTTC.

This sequence joins TRBV7-9 and TRBJ2-5; TRBD1 matches at 12 bases. J lost 4 bases, V lost 2 bases, and 5 bases had no gene match. The CDR3 is 16 amino acids. CDR1 is SEHNR and CDR2 is FQNEAQ in the germline V gene (reference sequence). The CDR3 region has the DNA TGTGCCAGCAGCTTAATTGGGACAGGGGGCACAGAGACCCAGTACTTC. Translating gives CASSLIGTGGTETQYF.

This clone was recorded once. V and J are TRBV27 and TRBJ1-5; D ambiguous. The V end lost 3 bases, the J end lost 6 bases, and 12 bases lay between the germline ends. This CDR3 is 14 amino acids long. CDR1 MNHEY and CDR2 SMNVEV come from the germline V gene (reference sequence). This CDR3 is CASSFGGVGQPQHF. In DNA form, the CDR3 reads TGTGCCAGCAGTTTTGGAGGCGTTGGTCAGCCCCAGCATTTT.

The chain recombines TRBV4-1 with TRBJ1-2, with D uncertain. Deletions cut 8 bases from V and 4 bases from J, with 11 bases between. The length of the CDR3 is 12 residues. Germline V CDR1 and CDR2: MGHRA, YSYEKL. CDR3 DNA sequence: TGCGCCAGCGGTGGGAAAAGCTATGGCTACACCTTC. Translating gives CASGGKSYGYTF.

Note on this clone: The sample has other DNA sequences that encode this CDR3 too. V usage is TRBV28 and J usage is TRBJ2-7; tentative D call: TRBD1 (6 bases). V shed 5 bases and J shed 1 base, with 12 bases lying between them. CDR1 is MDHEN and CDR2 is SYDVKM in the germline V gene. The CDR3 has 14 residues. The CDR3 sequence: CASSPPGTSYEQYF. Here the CDR3 DNA reads TGTGCCAGCAGTCCCCCCGGGACATCCTACGAGCAGTACTTC.

In its sample, this clone was seen once. V is TRBV27 and J is TRBJ1-4; the match to TRBD1 covers 9 bases. The CDR3 consists of 18 residues. The V segment lost 2 bases and the J segment 0 bases; nucleotides outside the gene matches: 7. Germline-derived CDR1 and CDR2 are MNHEY and SMNVEV (reference sequence). The CDR3 region is CASSLIGTGSATNEKLFF. The CDR3 nucleotides read TGTGCCAGCAGTTTAATCGGGACAGGGTCTGCAACTAATGAAAAACTGTTTTTT.

The chain uses TRBV19 and TRBJ2-6; tentative D call: TRBD1 (6 bases). Germline V gives CDR1 LNHDA, CDR2 SQIVND (reference sequence). CDR3 length: 14 residues. V was pared by 5 bases and J by 2 bases, with 7 bases between. The CDR3 sequence: CASSAGAGANVLTF. Here the CDR3 DNA reads TGTGCCAGTAGTGCAGGGGCTGGGGCCAACGTCCTGACTTTC.

This clone was recorded only once. The chain carries TRBV7-9 and TRBJ2-7, with 13 bases identical to TRBD2. The CDR3 is made up of 15 amino acids. Trimming took 5 bases from V and 4 from J; bases not matched to a gene: 5. Looked up from germline, CDR1 is SEHNR and CDR2 is FQNEAQ (reference sequence). For the CDR3, the DNA is TGTGCCAGCAGCACCCGGACTAGCGGGAGTTACGAGCAGTACTTC. Amino acid sequence: CASSTRTSGSYEQYF. Full variable domain (remainder filled in from reference TRBV7-9 and TRBJ2-7): DTGVSQNPRHKITKRGQNVTFRCDPISEHNRLYWYRQTLGQGPEFLTYFQNEAQLEKSRLLSDRFSAERPKGSFSTLEIQRTEQGDSAMYLCASSTRTSGSYEQYFGPGTRLTVT.

The chain links TRBV2 to TRBJ2-5, with D perhaps matching TRBD1 or TRBD2 (5 bases each). The end of the DNA aligns better with TRBJ2-7, so the J call may be wrong. CDR1 is SNHLY and CDR2 is FYNNEI in the germline V gene. CDR3 length: 14 residues. CDR3 sequence: CASSGGIPTYEQYF. The DNA for the CDR3 is TGTGCCAGCAGTGGGGGGATACCAACCTACGAGCAGTACTTC.

This clone has just a few counts. The chain uses TRBV30 and TRBJ1-5; D remains ambiguous. The CDR3 loop spans 14 amino acids. Germline V gene sequence: CDR1 GTSNPN, CDR2 SVGIG (reference sequence). Between the trimmed V and J ends, which lost 0 bases and 0 bases, there was a span of 6 bases. In nucleotides, the CDR3 is TGTGCCTGGAGTGTACGTATTAGCAATCAGCCCCAGCATTTT. Translating gives CAWSVRISNQPQHF.

The J gene is TRBJ2-7, the V gene TRBV27; D possibly corresponds to TRBD1 (6 bases). The V and J ends lost 0 bases and 6 bases respectively, with 15 bases between them. The germline V gene encodes CDR1 MNHEY and CDR2 SMNVEV (reference sequence). This CDR3 is 15 amino acids long. CDR3 nucleotide sequence: TGTGCCAGCAGTTTATCCCGGGGACAACCAGCCGAGCAGTACTTC. Residues: CASSLSRGQPAEQYF.

V and J are TRBV27 and TRBJ2-1, with 7 bases lining up with TRBD2. The V gene's germline CDR1 is MNHEY and CDR2 SMNVEV (reference sequence). The junction had 13 bases not matched to a gene; V was cut back by 5 bases and J by 3 bases. This CDR3 contains 17 residues. As DNA, the CDR3 is TGTGCCAGCAGTCACTCCCGGGCGGGAGTTGTCTACAATGAGCAGTTCTTC. Its protein product is CASSHSRAGVVYNEQFF.

The chain links TRBV19 to TRBJ2-7, with no clear D. Germline V CDR1 and CDR2: LNHDA, SQIVND (reference sequence). V was pared by 1 base and J by 2 bases, with 9 bases between. The CDR3 runs to 14 residues. CDR3 nucleotide sequence: TGTGCCAGTAGTATAGCTGATAGGCCCTACGAGCAGTACTTC. This codes for CASSIADRPYEQYF.

The rearrangement uses TRBV2 and TRBJ2-7; TRBD1 agrees at 8 bases. Looked up from germline, CDR1 is SNHLY and CDR2 is FYNNEI. The CDR3 length is 15 residues. The junction had 7 bases not matched to a gene; V was cut back by 6 bases and J by 0 bases. The CDR3 DNA is TGTGCCAGCAGGGATAGGGACAGGTTCTCCTACGAGCAGTACTTC. Translating gives CASRDRDRFSYEQYF.

In its sample, this clone was seen once. V usage is TRBV19 and J usage is TRBJ2-7, with 10 bases identical to TRBD2. The CDR3 extends over 16 amino acids. Looked up from germline, CDR1 is LNHDA and CDR2 is SQIVND (reference sequence). Trimming took 6 bases from V and 4 from J; bases not matched to a gene: 12. CDR3 nucleotide sequence: TGTGCCAGTAGGGGACCGGGACTAGCGCCGGGATACGAGCAGTACTTC. This translates into CASRGPGLAPGYEQYF.

This sequence joins TRBV7-9 and TRBJ2-2; possibly TRBD1 for D (7 bases). Germline loops: CDR1 SEHNR, CDR2 FQNEAQ (reference sequence). This CDR3 region has 16 residues. V lost 5 bases and J 0 bases, leaving 13 bases between the germline ends. The CDR3 nucleotides are TGTGCCAGCAGCCCCAGGGGGGCCGCGAACACCGGGGAGCTGTTTTTT. Its protein product is CASSPRGAANTGELFF.

The chain links TRBV5-1 to TRBJ1-2; no definite D call. Per the germline V gene, CDR1 is SGHRS and CDR2 is YFSETQ. The CDR3 extends over 16 amino acids. The V gene lost 0 bases and the J gene lost 4 bases, with 16 bases spanning the gap. The CDR3 DNA follows: TGCGCCAGCAGCTTGGAAATACGAGGACTGGGCTATGGCTACACCTTC. Protein sequence: CASSLEIRGLGYGYTF.

Of note for this clone: Additional DNA sequences in this sample encode the identical CDR3. The J gene is TRBJ1-4, the V gene TRBV27; D is perhaps TRBD1 (6 bases). Germline loops: CDR1 MNHEY, CDR2 SMNVEV (reference sequence). V was shortened by 2 bases and J by 3 bases, with 7 bases between the two germline ends. This CDR3 has 14 amino acids. The chain's CDR3 is CASSLQGSNEKLFF. The CDR3 DNA sequence: TGTGCCAGCAGTTTACAGGGGTCTAATGAAAAACTGTTTTTT.

This chain joins TRBV7-2 and TRBJ2-1; 13 bases are a match to TRBD2. CDR1 is SGHTA, CDR2 FQGNSA, per germline. The length of the CDR3 is 17 residues. With 5 bases clipped from V and 8 bases from J, the junction kept 12 bases outside the gene matches. The CDR3 coding sequence is TGTGCCAGCAGCCCCGACGGGGGACTAGCGGGACGGGATGAGCAGTTCTTC. Translated, it gives CASSPDGGLAGRDEQFF.

This clone was counted once. The rearrangement uses TRBV7-9 and TRBJ1-5, with D possibly being TRBD1 (6 bases). The CDR3 contains 14 residues. The V and J ends lost 5 bases and 3 bases respectively, with 11 bases between them. The V gene's germline CDR1 is SEHNR and CDR2 FQNEAQ (reference sequence). CDR3 region: CASSQGGTNQPQHF. CDR3 nucleotide sequence: TGTGCCAGCAGCCAAGGGGGGACCAATCAGCCCCAGCATTTT.

This chain uses TRBV27 with TRBJ2-1; TRBD2 agrees at 13 bases. Germline trimming cut 10 bases from V and 4 bases from J; bases unmatched to any gene: 4. The CDR3 is 14 residues long. CDR1 and CDR2 from the germline V gene are MNHEY and SMNVEV (reference sequence). The CDR3 sequence is CATSGLAGYNEQFF. The CDR3 nucleotides are TGTGCCACGTCGGGACTAGCGGGGTACAATGAGCAGTTCTTC.

This clone appeared once. The V call is TRBV4-1, the J call TRBJ2-7; D remains unclear. Looked up from germline, CDR1 is MGHRA and CDR2 is YSYEKL. V lost 0 bases, J lost 2 bases, and 11 bases lay in between. This CDR3 is built from 15 residues. CDR3 nucleotides: TGCGCCAGCAGCCAAGAGTGGCTACAAACCTACGAGCAGTACTTC. As protein: CASSQEWLQTYEQYF.

J is TRBJ1-1 and V is TRBV13; 9 nucleotides align to TRBD1. The length of the CDR3 is 15 residues. Trimming at V came to 5 bases and at J to 7 bases, leaving 11 bases not matched to a gene. Per germline, CDR1 PRHDT and CDR2 FYEKMQ (reference sequence). The CDR3 sequence: CASSQEGQGSYEAFF. Here the CDR3 DNA reads TGTGCCAGCAGCCAGGAGGGACAGGGATCGTATGAAGCTTTCTTT.

This clone was counted once. This chain joins TRBV7-6 and TRBJ2-7; 9 nucleotides line up with TRBD2. This CDR3 is built from 13 residues. V shed 7 bases and J 6 bases; nucleotides not matched to a gene: 7. Germline V gene data show CDR1 as SGHVS and CDR2 as FNYEAQ. CDR3 DNA sequence: TGTGCCAGCACTAAACTTAGCGGGAGCGAGCAGTACTTC. Residues: CASTKLSGSEQYF.